This is a list of T cell receptor beta chains from one sample in a study of T-cell memory formation after mild COVID-19. TCRdb recomputed calls from the 5' RACE reads with MiXCR, one row per CDR3 protein. The sample lists under 350,000 distinct CDR3 sequences, 15% to 20% seen once, with over 20% in the top ten. The specimen was PBMCs or a T cell subset sorted from them (not recorded which). These receptors originate from a man aged 18-30 years who had mild COVID-19 (a few samples of this study predate the infection). Cell type and time point are not known. Each CDR3 is given with its conserved first and last residue. D genes are given only for firm matches. The size of a clone is reported for some rows only, either as once, few or many, or as a class for expanded clones.

-,-,TRBV7-9,TRBJ1-1,TGTGCCAGCAGCTCACCAGTCACTGAAGCTTTCTTT,CASSSPVTEAFF
-,TRBD1,TRBV7-2,TRBJ2-1,TGTGCCAGCAGCTTAGTTCGTTATCGGACAGGCGCAGCCAATGAGCAGTTCTTC,CASSLVRYRTGAANEQFF
-,TRBD2,TRBV9,TRBJ2-1,TGTGCCAGCAGCCCGATGGGACTAGCGGGGGCTGAGCAGTTCTTC,CASSPMGLAGAEQFF
-,TRBD1,TRBV5-1,TRBJ2-1,TGCGCCAGCGGCCCCCGGGACAGGGATTTAAGGAATGAGCAGTTCTTC,CASGPRDRDLRNEQFF
-,-,TRBV20-1,TRBJ2-3,TGCAGTGCTAGAGTCAGGGTCAGCACAGATACGCAGTATTTT,CSARVRVSTDTQYF
-,TRBD1,TRBV7-2,TRBJ1-1,TGTGCCAGCAGCCCGCAGGGGGCAGCTGAAGCTTTCTTT,CASSPQGAAEAFF
many,TRBD1,TRBV5-1,TRBJ2-1,TGCGCCAGCAGCACGGGACAGGGGTTCAATGAGCAGTTCTTC,CASSTGQGFNEQFF
few,TRBD1,TRBV5-1,TRBJ2-7,TGCGCCAGCAGCTCCGGGACAGGAGTCTACGAGCAGTACTTC,CASSSGTGVYEQYF
many,-,TRBV5-1,TRBJ2-2,TGCGCCAGCCGTCTCAGGTGGGGGGAGAACACCGGGGAGCTGTTTTTT,CASRLRWGENTGELFF
-,TRBD1,TRBV6-1,TRBJ1-5,TGTGCCAGCAGCCACAGGGGAGGTAGCAATCAGCCCCAGCATTTT,CASSHRGGSNQPQHF
many,-,TRBV5-6,TRBJ2-6,TGTGCCAGCAGCTTGGCCTTGGGTGAGTCATATGGGGCCAACGTCCTGACTTTC,CASSLALGESYGANVLTF
-,TRBD2,TRBV7-8,TRBJ2-1,TGTGCCAGCAGCTCGGGGGGAAGGCAGTTCTTC,CASSSGGRQFF
-,TRBD1,TRBV29-1,TRBJ1-2,TGCAGCGGAGGGACAGGGAACTATGGCTACACCTTC,CSGGTGNYGYTF
few,TRBD1,TRBV5-6,TRBJ2-1,TGTGCCAGCAGCTTTGATGGGCAGGGGGTGATCTACAATGAGCAGTTCTTC,CASSFDGQGVIYNEQFF
-,TRBD1,TRBV12-3/TRBV12-4,TRBJ2-3,TGTGCCAGCGGGGCGGGACAGGCTTACACAGATACGCAGTATTTT,CASGAGQAYTDTQYF
few,-,TRBV5-1,TRBJ1-3,TGCGCCAGCAGCCTGAAGGGTCTCTCTGGAAACACCATATATTTT,CASSLKGLSGNTIYF
-,-,TRBV9,TRBJ2-5,TGTGCCAGCAGCGTAGGGTTCCAAGAGACCCAGTACTTC,CASSVGFQETQYF
-,TRBD2,TRBV15,TRBJ2-5,TGTGCCACCAGCAGAGGGAAGTGGACTAGCGGGCAAGAGACCCAGTACTTC,CATSRGKWTSGQETQYF
once,TRBD1,TRBV19,TRBJ1-1,TGTGCCAGTAGTGTCGACAGGGCCCCGACTGAAGCTTTCTTT,CASSVDRAPTEAFF
-,-,TRBV29-1,TRBJ2-5,TGCAGCGTCGCAAAGGGTACATCCCAAGAGACCCAGTACTTC,CSVAKGTSQETQYF
-,-,TRBV11-2,TRBJ2-5,TGTGCCAGCAGCACCAGAACCGGGGTTAAAGAGACCCAGTACTTC,CASSTRTGVKETQYF
many,TRBD2,TRBV20-1,TRBJ2-5,TGCAGTGCTCGGGGGGGCCCGGAGCAATTGACCCAGTACTTC,CSARGGPEQLTQYF
many,-,TRBV12-3/TRBV12-4,TRBJ1-4,TGTGCCAGCAGCCCATCCCGCGATGAGGGAGGGAATGAAAAACTGTTTTTT,CASSPSRDEGGNEKLFF